This TCR beta chain appears in the sequencing data of a study of memory CD8 T cells in hepatitis C reinfection. Study-level background: Samples before reinfection came 55 to 20 weeks prior to detection. General study findings and limits: With five or six donors, public clonotype conclusions could not be definitive.

For this clone: Its antigen is unidentified.

Using immunoSEQ multiplex PCR, the repertoire was profiled, and TCRdb retains in-frame clones only, with some absent. In the table there are 5,800 or so clones, 80% to 90% of which are singletons. Trimming removed 0 bases from V and 3 bases from J, with 6 bases in between. Germline CDR1 reads MDHEN; CDR2 reads SYDVKM. The CDR3 covers 13 residues. Noted time point: pre-reinfection, 55 to 20 weeks before reinfection detection. Sorted cells were sequenced directly ex vivo without any in vitro expansion. The Montreal HEPCO cohort supplied donors who inject drugs. Control naive CD8 T cells came from a couple of donors at all three reinfection time points.

The TCR was taken from a man in his fifties or sixties with hepatitis C virus infection. The V call is TRBV28, the J call TRBJ2-7; D unclear. Material: naive CD8+ T cells sorted from blood. Here the CDR3 DNA reads TGTGCCAGCAGTTTATGGGGCTTCTACGAGCAGTACTTC. Its protein product is CASSLWGFYEQYF.